This T cell receptor beta chain was obtained from a study of OX40 agonist ivuxolimab in advanced cancers. Study information: Every patient in dose escalation had hepatocellular carcinoma, melanoma, renal cell or head and neck cancer.

The study, taken as a whole, reports: Researchers report that CD8+ T cells had, on average, more expanded clones than CD4+. No antigen was identified for the clonally expanded peripheral T cells. By week 6 at 0.1 to 3.0 mg/kg, blood CD4+ and CD8+ T cells had expanded clonally.

Some clones are missing from TCRdb's copy, which holds only in-frame ones; the method was immunoSEQ multiplex PCR. The sample lists under 85,000 clones; around 87% were seen once. V lost 2 bases and J lost 6, with 11 bases in between. Germline loops: CDR1 SNHLY, CDR2 FYNNEI. CDR3 length equals 15 residues. Worth noting for this clone: Its antigen is unidentified.

This specimen was CD4+ or CD8+ T cells sorted from blood, taken in a trial of the OX40 agonist ivuxolimab. The gene calls are TRBV2 and TRBJ1-6; D may be TRBD1 (5 bases). The TCR comes from an adult with an advanced solid tumor such as melanoma, head and neck, liver or kidney cancer. The CDR3 DNA follows: TGTGCCAGCAGTGAACTAGGGGACTTTAATTCACCCCTCCACTTT. This codes for CASSELGDFNSPLHF. The entire variable domain, with the rest obtained from reference TRBV2 and TRBJ1-6, is as follows: EPEVTQTPSHQVTQMGQEVILRCVPISNHLYFYWYRQILGQKVEFLVSFYNNEISEKSEIFDDQFSVERPDGSNFTLKIRSTKLEDSAMYFCASSELGDFNSPLHFGNGTRLTVT.